This TCR beta chain was observed in a study of CD4 T cells in relation to SARS-CoV-2 and coronaviruses. Study at large: Shared crossreactive spike epitopes were mapped to their HLA restriction.

Concerning this clone: The sample has other DNA sequences that encode this CDR3 too.

V was cut by 6 bases and J by 1 base, with 2 bases left in between. The CDR3 has 11 residues. Looked up from germline, CDR1 is WNHNN and CDR2 is SYGVQD (reference sequence). Clones were read by immunoSEQ multiplex PCR, and TCRdb kept only the in-frame ones, dropping some. The table records some 64,000 clones, 94% of them present only once. Unexposed donor CD4+ T cells date from 2011-2018, before the COVID-19 pandemic. The TCR was taken from a human donor in good health. The specimen sequenced was naive CD4+ T cells from PBMCs. Subset of the sample: naive CD4+ T cells isolated by negative enrichment. V usage is TRBV10-1 and J usage is TRBJ2-3; no clear D gene. CDR3 in amino acids: CASSRTDTQYF. The CDR3 DNA reads TGCGCCAGCAGCCGCACAGATACGCAGTATTTT.